These 10 T cell receptor beta chains were sequenced from one sample in a study of identifying expanded T cells in peripheral blood. Generated by immunoSEQ multiplex PCR, the TCRdb table keeps only in-frame clones and is missing some. The sample holds around 57,000 clones, about 89% seen once. Specimen: blood. Receptors originate from a person aged 18 to 75 in good health.

V gene TRBV28 combines with J gene TRBJ2-7, with TRBD2 matching 14 bases. Germline V gene lookup returns CDR1 MDHEN and CDR2 SYDVKM. V was clipped by 5 bases and J by 0 bases; unmatched bases: 9. CDR3 length equals 18 residues. CDR3 protein: CASSTPRGTSGSSYEQYF. The CDR3 DNA follows: TGTGCCAGCAGTACGCCTCGCGGGACTAGCGGGAGCTCCTACGAGCAGTACTTC.

V and J are TRBV19 and TRBJ2-1, with TRBD2 identical over 7 bases. The CDR3 runs to 16 residues. Germline V CDR1 and CDR2: LNHDA, SQIVND (reference sequence). The J segment lost 5 bases and the V segment lost 1 base, leaving 8 bases of the junction unmatched. This CDR3 is CASSIVPAGPHNEQFF. The CDR3 DNA follows: TGTGCCAGTAGTATAGTCCCAGCGGGACCCCACAATGAGCAGTTCTTC.

The chain has TRBV18 and TRBJ1-5; perhaps TRBD1 as D (5 bases). The V gene's germline CDR1 is KGHSH and CDR2 LQKENI. Trimming took off 8 bases at V and 0 bases at J, with 11 bases between the two ends. The CDR3 covers 14 residues. CDR3 coding DNA: TGTGCCAGCGGTGGGGGAAATAGCAATCAGCCCCAGCATTTT. Amino acids: CASGGGNSNQPQHF.

The chain joins TRBV28 to TRBJ1-2; no clear D gene. V was cut by 7 bases and J by 2 bases, with 11 bases left in between. CDR3 size: 13 residues. Germline V lookup: CDR1 MDHEN, CDR2 SYDVKM. The CDR3 coding sequence is TGTGCCAGCAACTCCATGAGAAACTATGGCTACACCTTC. Translation gives CASNSMRNYGYTF.

The chain links TRBV27 to TRBJ2-7, with D perhaps given as TRBD1 or TRBD2 (5 bases each). This CDR3 is 19 amino acids long. V shed 5 bases and J shed 0 bases, with 26 bases lying between them. The germline V gene has CDR1 MNHEY and CDR2 SMNVEV (reference sequence). The CDR3 DNA reads as TGTGCCAGCAGTCATAGTTGGGTCGGTTGGGACCGAGTCTCCTACGAGCAGTACTTC. This encodes CASSHSWVGWDRVSYEQYF.

The V gene is TRBV7-8, the J gene TRBJ1-1, with a weak D call TRBD1 (6 bases). CDR1 SGHVS and CDR2 FQNEAQ come from the germline V gene. The V end was cut by 5 bases, the J end by 5 bases, with 18 bases between. The CDR3 has 15 residues. For the CDR3, the DNA is TGTGCCAGCAGCCTATGGTCAGGGGAAAGGACTGAAGCTTTCTTT. Translation gives CASSLWSGERTEAFF.

In the case of this clone: A much larger clone sits a single nucleotide away, making a read error possible. V usage is TRBV6-1 and J usage is TRBJ1-6; the D gene is possibly TRBD1 (5 bases). CDR1 is MNHNS and CDR2 is SASEGT in the germline V gene. CDR3 length: 13 amino acids. V lost 3 bases to trimming and J lost 7 bases, with 7 bases between them. The CDR3 DNA reads as TGTGCCAGCAGTGACAGGGAAAATTCACCCCTCCACTTT. Protein sequence: CASSDRENSPLHF.

V usage is TRBV6-5 and J usage is TRBJ2-1; 12 bases are shared with TRBD2. CDR1 is MNHEY, CDR2 SVGAGI, per germline. J gave up 0 bases and V 4 bases, and 1 base lay outside the gene matches. The CDR3 has 16 amino acids. CDR3: CASSSTSGGSYNEQFF. Written as DNA, the CDR3 is TGTGCCAGCAGTTCGACTAGCGGGGGCTCCTACAATGAGCAGTTCTTC.

J is TRBJ2-1 and V is TRBV11-2; tentatively, D is TRBD1 (5 bases). Trimming took 1 base from V and 8 from J, leaving 12 bases between them. Germline CDR1 SGHAT, CDR2 FQNNGV. The CDR3 is 14 amino acids. Here the CDR3 reads CASSLGQGLYEQFF. For the CDR3, the DNA is TGTGCCAGCAGCTTAGGTCAGGGATTGTATGAGCAGTTCTTC.

The chain uses TRBV5-1 and TRBJ2-7; 9 bases align to TRBD2. The germline gives CDR1 SGHRS, CDR2 YFSETQ. V was pared by 3 bases and J by 0 bases, with 4 bases of the junction left unmatched. The CDR3 contains 15 residues. CDR3 protein: CASSSSAGGSYEQYF. DNA for the CDR3: TGCGCCAGCAGCTCCTCAGCGGGGGGCTCCTACGAGCAGTACTTC.